The 10 T cell receptor beta chains reported below all come from one sample, sequenced in a study of cytomegalovirus exposure and HLA in healthy donors. The primer mix had 60 Vbeta and 13 Jbeta primers. The table came from immunoSEQ multiplex PCR; TCRdb's copy has only in-frame clones and leaves some out. This table has some 60,000 clones, around 80% appearing once. Sequenced: PBMCs. The receptors were gathered from a woman in her 40s in good health and CMV-seronegative.

This chain joins TRBV7-2 and TRBJ2-1, with 13 bases identical to TRBD2. With 5 bases clipped from V and 12 bases from J, the junction kept 10 bases outside the gene matches. Germline assignment: CDR1 SGHTA and CDR2 FQGNSA. The CDR3 length is 15 residues. CDR3 sequence (DNA): TGTGCCAGCAGCAGACTAGCGGGAGGCAGCGGGGGGCAGTTCTTC. Translated, it gives CASSRLAGGSGGQFF.

The genes are TRBV29-1 and TRBJ2-7, with 8 bases fitting TRBD1. This CDR3 spans 12 amino acids. CDR1 is SQVTM, CDR2 ANQGSEA, per germline. After removal of 4 bases from V and 3 bases from J, the junction contained 2 bases not matched to a gene. CDR3 in amino acids: CSVVGQGYEQYF. CDR3 coding DNA: TGCAGCGTTGTTGGACAGGGCTACGAGCAGTACTTC.

The rearrangement links TRBV7-3 to TRBJ2-1; 12 bases are a match to TRBD2. With V trimmed by 5 bases and J by 4 bases, 3 bases remained unmatched. The CDR3 runs 15 residues. Germline CDR1 reads SGHTA; CDR2 reads FQGTGA. CDR3 protein: CASSQTSGRYNEQFF. In DNA form, the CDR3 reads TGTGCCAGCAGCCAGACTAGCGGGAGATACAATGAGCAGTTCTTC.

The rearrangement uses TRBV6-4 and TRBJ1-2; tentative D call: TRBD1 (6 bases). Germline CDR1 reads MRHNA; CDR2 reads SNTAGT. Trimming stripped 5 bases from V and 5 bases from J, with 21 bases between. The CDR3 extends over 16 amino acids. The CDR3 reads CASSREGDNLFYGYTF. The CDR3 coding sequence is TGTGCCAGCAGTCGAGAGGGGGACAACCTATTTTATGGCTACACCTTC.

This clone has a single count. This chain connects TRBV19 to TRBJ1-2, with D tentatively TRBD1 (5 bases). The CDR3 has 13 residues. V was clipped by 5 bases and J by 3 bases, with 10 bases between them. Germline V gives CDR1 LNHDA, CDR2 SQIVND (reference sequence). The CDR3 here is CASSSPGHYGYTF. CDR3 coding DNA: TGTGCCAGTAGTTCCCCAGGGCACTATGGCTACACCTTC. Filled out from reference TRBV19 and TRBJ1-2, the complete variable domain reads DGGITQSPKYLFRKEGQNVTLSCEQNLNHDAMYWYRQDPGQGLRLIYYSQIVNDFQKGDIAEGYSVSREKKESFPLTVTSAQKNPTAFYLCASSSPGHYGYTFGSGTRLTVV.

V is TRBV9 and J is TRBJ2-5; D is perhaps TRBD2 (7 bases). The CDR3 has 15 residues. The germline gives CDR1 SGDLS, CDR2 YYNGEE. V lost 4 bases, J lost 4 bases, and 17 bases lay in between. The CDR3 DNA sequence: TGTGCCAGCAGCCCGGGGGGCCTACTGATAGAGACCCAGTACTTC. It is translated as CASSPGGLLIETQYF.

The CDR3 region is CASSIGTSGNEQYF. CDR3 nucleotide sequence: TGTGCCAGCAGCATCGGGACTAGCGGTAACGAGCAGTACTTC. The chain combines TRBV7-6 with TRBJ2-7; 11 bases align to TRBD2. The V and J ends lost 5 bases and 5 bases, in that order; junction bases with no gene match: 5. The germline CDR1 and CDR2 sequences are SGHVS and FNYEAQ. The CDR3 has 14 amino acids. Filled out from reference TRBV7-6 and TRBJ2-7, the complete variable domain reads GAGVSQSPRYKVTKRGQDVALRCDPISGHVSLYWYRQALGQGPEFLTYFNYEAQQDKSGLPNDRFSAERPEGSISTLTIQRTEQRDSAMYRCASSIGTSGNEQYFGPGTRLTVT.

V usage is TRBV6-1 and J usage is TRBJ2-5; 9 bases fit TRBD2. Germline V gene lookup returns CDR1 MNHNS and CDR2 SASEGT. The CDR3 spans 15 residues. V shed 1 base and J 2 bases; nucleotides not matched to a gene: 2. Here the CDR3 DNA reads TGTGCCAGCAGTGAAGGCGGGGGGGGACAAGAGACCCAGTACTTC. Translating gives CASSEGGGGQETQYF.

This clone was detected a few times. J is TRBJ2-2 and V is TRBV11-2; a possible D gene is TRBD2 (6 bases). The CDR3 sequence is 14 residues long. V lost 1 base and J lost 6, with 9 bases in between. Germline loops: CDR1 SGHAT, CDR2 FQNNGV. CDR3 in amino acids: CASSLVGGAGELFF. CDR3 bases: TGTGCCAGCAGCTTAGTGGGGGGTGCCGGGGAGCTGTTTTTT.

The chain is built from TRBV18 and TRBJ1-1; D gene unclear. The CDR3 sequence is 14 residues long. The germline V gene has CDR1 KGHSH and CDR2 LQKENI. With 2 bases removed from V and 6 bases from J, the gap between germline ends came to 13 bases. CDR3 residues: CASSPEWANSEAFF. CDR3 DNA: TGTGCCAGCTCACCAGAATGGGCTAACTCTGAAGCTTTCTTT.